What follows are 15 T cell receptor beta chains derived from one specimen sequenced in a study of blood T cell repertoires in COVID-19. The data were produced by immunoSEQ multiplex PCR, yet TCRdb's version contains in-frame clones alone and is incomplete. Of roughly 250,000 clones in the sample, over 70% are singletons; the top ten hold 3.3%. Source material: peripheral blood. Every receptor here comes from an elderly woman with acute or convalescent COVID-19.

The V gene is TRBV7-2, the J gene TRBJ2-3; 9 bases are a match to TRBD2. CDR3 length: 14 residues. Trimming at V came to 3 bases and at J to 6 bases, leaving 4 bases not matched to a gene. CDR1 is SGHTA, CDR2 FQGNSA, per germline. The DNA for the CDR3 is TGTGCCAGCAGCTTTGCGGGGGGGTTGGATACGCAGTATTTT. Residues: CASSFAGGLDTQYF.

This clone appeared once. This chain uses TRBV19 with TRBJ2-3; D possibly corresponds to TRBD1 (9 bases). The germline V gene encodes CDR1 LNHDA and CDR2 SQIVND (reference sequence). This CDR3 comprises 19 residues. The ends were cut back, 1 base at V and 4 bases at J, with 24 bases in the middle. CDR3 bases: TGTGCCAGTAGTATAGCACAGGGGGCGGGAGGACCCGCGGCAGATACGCAGTATTTT. Translation: CASSIAQGAGGPAADTQYF.

The chain combines TRBV4-3 with TRBJ2-1; D is unclear. Germline CDR1 is LGHNA and CDR2 is YSLEER. Between the trimmed V and J ends, which lost 2 bases and 3 bases, there was a span of 11 bases. The CDR3 length is 15 residues. CDR3 protein: CASSQSNKYYNEQFF. CDR3 nucleotide sequence: TGCGCCAGCAGCCAATCAAACAAGTACTACAATGAGCAGTTCTTC.

The V and J genes are TRBV10-1 and TRBJ2-7, with D possibly TRBD2 on 6 matching bases. The CDR3 runs to 14 residues. V lost 4 bases and J 3 bases, leaving 13 bases between the germline ends. CDR1 and CDR2 (germline): WNHNN, SYGVQD (reference sequence). The CDR3 sequence: CASSAGARDYEQYF. DNA for the CDR3: TGCGCCAGCAGTGCCGGGGCGCGGGACTACGAGCAGTACTTC.

The V and J genes are TRBV29-1 and TRBJ1-1; weak D call: TRBD1 (5 bases). The germline V gene has CDR1 SQVTM and CDR2 ANQGSEA. The CDR3 runs 14 residues. Trimming took off 4 bases at V and 0 bases at J, with 12 bases between the two ends. The CDR3 sequence: CSVVPKGMNTEAFF. CDR3 coding DNA: TGCAGCGTTGTCCCCAAGGGGATGAACACTGAAGCTTTCTTT.

The V call is TRBV4-1, the J call TRBJ2-3; TRBD1 agrees at 9 bases. V was pared by 1 base and J by 6 bases, with 11 bases of the junction left unmatched. The CDR3 runs to 17 residues. Germline CDR1 and CDR2: MGHRA and YSYEKL. The CDR3 here is CASSQGNDRGLPDTQYF. DNA of the CDR3: TGCGCCAGCAGCCAAGGGAATGACAGGGGGTTGCCCGATACGCAGTATTTT.

This clone appeared a few times. CDR3 residues: CASYKTGAHEQYF. The CDR3 coding sequence is TGTGCCAGCTACAAAACAGGGGCCCACGAGCAGTACTTC. The chain employs TRBV18 and TRBJ2-7; 7 bases match TRBD1. J lost 5 bases, V lost 7 bases, and 8 bases had no gene match. Germline assignment: CDR1 KGHSH and CDR2 LQKENI. The CDR3 is 13 residues long.

This clone occurred once. Other nucleotide sequences from this sample produce the same CDR3. V and J are TRBV20-1 and TRBJ2-5; tentative D call: TRBD1 (5 bases). The CDR3 is made up of 11 amino acids. V was trimmed by 1 base and J by 5 bases, leaving 5 bases between them. CDR1 is DFQATT and CDR2 is SNEGSKA in the germline V gene (reference sequence). The CDR3 reads CSARGGETQYF. The CDR3 DNA follows: TGCAGTGCTAGAGGGGGCGAGACCCAGTACTTC.

V is TRBV9 and J is TRBJ2-1, with D perhaps matching TRBD1 (5 bases). The V and J ends lost 4 bases and 0 bases respectively, with 14 bases between them. Per germline, CDR1 SGDLS and CDR2 YYNGEE. The CDR3 consists of 16 residues. CDR3 protein: CASSTAGHTSYNEQFF. In DNA, the CDR3 is TGTGCCAGCAGCACCGCAGGACATACCTCCTACAATGAGCAGTTCTTC. The full variable domain, rest sourced from reference TRBV9 and TRBJ2-1, is DSGVTQTPKHLITATGQRVTLRCSPRSGDLSVYWYQQSLDQGLQFLIQYYNGEERAKGNILERFSAQQFPDLHSELNLSSLELGDSALYFCASSTAGHTSYNEQFFGPGTRLTVL.

The rearrangement uses TRBV5-1 and TRBJ2-2; 8 positions agree with TRBD1. J lost 6 bases, V lost 2 bases, and 9 bases had no gene match. Germline CDR1 is SGHRS and CDR2 is YFSETQ. The CDR3 loop spans 16 amino acids. Here the CDR3 DNA reads TGCGCCAGCAGCTTCCAGGGGGCGTATTTGGCCGGGGAGCTGTTTTTT. Translating it yields CASSFQGAYLAGELFF.

The rearrangement links TRBV20-1 to TRBJ1-3; D is uncertain. Trimming removed 3 bases from V and 4 bases from J, with 16 bases in between. The germline CDR1 and CDR2 sequences are DFQATT and SNEGSKA (reference sequence). The CDR3 sequence is 15 residues long. The CDR3 nucleotides read TGCAGTGCTAGTTACAGCGGGTTAGGCGGAAACACCATATATTTT. Translation gives CSASYSGLGGNTIYF.

The chain is built from TRBV5-1 and TRBJ1-3; TRBD1 matches 8 bases. There are 16 residues in the CDR3. Germline V gene data show CDR1 as SGHRS and CDR2 as YFSETQ. The trim removed 2 bases at V and 4 bases at J, leaving 8 bases unmatched. The CDR3 coding sequence is TGCGCCAGCAGCTTCGCCGGGACAGGCTACGGAAACACCATATATTTT. Translating it yields CASSFAGTGYGNTIYF.

In its sample, this clone was seen many times. The genes are TRBV9 and TRBJ1-1; D gene ambiguous. There are 14 residues in the CDR3. Trimming took 1 base from V and 1 from J, leaving 8 bases between them. Germline CDR1 is SGDLS and CDR2 is YYNGEE. The CDR3 spells CASSVIAGNTEAFF. CDR3 sequence (DNA): TGTGCCAGCAGCGTAATTGCGGGGAACACTGAAGCTTTCTTT. Variable domain in full (rest from reference TRBV9 and TRBJ1-1): DSGVTQTPKHLITATGQRVTLRCSPRSGDLSVYWYQQSLDQGLQFLIQYYNGEERAKGNILERFSAQQFPDLHSELNLSSLELGDSALYFCASSVIAGNTEAFFGQGTRLTVV.

This clone has only a few counts. The DNA of the CDR3 is TGTGCCGCGACGGGACTAGCGTCTGCTGAGCAGTTCTTC. The encoded protein is CAATGLASAEQFF. This chain connects TRBV24-1 to TRBJ2-1; 10 bases line up with TRBD2. This CDR3 spans 13 amino acids. The germline V gene encodes CDR1 KGHDR and CDR2 SFDVKD. V lost 12 bases, J lost 9 bases, and 10 bases stayed unmatched.

V gene TRBV6-5 combines with J gene TRBJ1-2, with TRBD1 matching 7 bases. The length of the CDR3 is 14 residues. Germline assignment: CDR1 MNHEY and CDR2 SVGAGI. Trimming took 6 bases from V and 4 from J; bases not matched to a gene: 8. The CDR3 coding sequence is TGTGCCAGCAGCGCAGGGGGTAGTGTCTATGGCTACACCTTC. Translating gives CASSAGGSVYGYTF.